This T cell receptor (beta chain) was captured by sequencing in a study of T cell responses to AZD1222 COVID-19 vaccine. From germline, CDR1 is MDHEN and CDR2 SYDVKM. The CDR3 is 14 residues long. V shed 6 bases, J shed 2 bases, and the junction held 3 bases outside the gene matches. Study-wide results and caveats: All repertoire sampling was performed exclusively after the peak T cell response. Females made up more of the donors, who were largely white British, and clonal diversity may have come out too low. Spike-specific TCR breadth and depth went up after people got two AZD1222 doses.

Comment on this clone: The antigen remains unidentified.

Pooled in the analysis were second doses at about 4 or about 12 weeks. Assay: immunoSEQ multiplex PCR; the TCRdb copy retains only in-frame clones and omits some. The data hold some 110,000 clones, with 85% to 90% observed a single time. V usage is TRBV28 and J usage is TRBJ1-5; 8 nucleotides line up with TRBD1. The source material was peripheral blood, sampled 28 days after the second AZD1222 dose. This clonotype originated in an adult who received the AZD1222 COVID-19 vaccine. The chain's CDR3 is CASSGQGGNQPQHF. CDR3 sequence (DNA): TGTGCCAGCAGCGGACAGGGAGGCAATCAGCCCCAGCATTTT.